Below are 23 T cell receptor beta chains sequenced from a single sample in a study of cytomegalovirus exposure and HLA in healthy donors. Assay used: immunoSEQ multiplex PCR; TCRdb lists only in-frame clones, some missing. Of approximately 280,000 clones in the sample, roughly 90% were seen once. Sequenced sample: PBMCs. The receptors here all came from a woman between 18 and 29 years old in good health and CMV-seronegative.

The chain recombines TRBV6-5 with TRBJ1-4, with 9 bases that match TRBD1. Germline lookup yields CDR1 MNHEY and CDR2 SVGAGI. V trimming: 6 bases; J trimming: 4 bases; junction bases outside the gene matches: 6. CDR3 size: 15 residues. As DNA, the CDR3 is TGTGCCAGCAGGGACAGGGGAGGTGATAATGAAAAACTGTTTTTT. Translation gives CASRDRGGDNEKLFF.

The chain links TRBV14 to TRBJ2-5; D not certain. Trimming left V 4 bases short and J 5 bases short, with 11 bases between. CDR1 is SGHDN and CDR2 is FVKESK in the germline V gene. The CDR3 covers 13 residues. The CDR3 region has the DNA TGTGCCAGCAGCCGGCTAGTTGCGGAGACCCAGTACTTC. Its protein product is CASSRLVAETQYF. Based on the CDR3 plus reference TRBV14 and TRBJ2-5, the full variable domain is EAGVTQFPSHSVIEKGQTVTLRCDPISGHDNLYWYRRVMGKEIKFLLHFVKESKQDESGMPNNRFLAERTGGTYSTLKVQPAELEDSGVYFCASSRLVAETQYFGPGTRLLVL.

V and J are TRBV4-1 and TRBJ1-4, with 7 positions matching TRBD1. This CDR3 is 15 amino acids long. CDR1 and CDR2 (germline): MGHRA, YSYEKL. V shed 1 base, J shed 3 bases, and the junction held 2 bases outside the gene matches. The CDR3 sequence is CASSQGQGPNEKLFF. As DNA, the CDR3 is TGCGCCAGCAGCCAAGGACAGGGACCTAATGAAAAACTGTTTTTT.

The chain couples TRBV7-6 to TRBJ2-5; 15 bases match TRBD2. The CDR3 is 20 residues long. The V segment lost 5 bases and the J segment 5 bases; nucleotides outside the gene matches: 18. Germline V gene lookup returns CDR1 SGHVS and CDR2 FNYEAQ. The CDR3 spells CASSRYLKGLAGGSGETQYF. The CDR3 DNA follows: TGTGCCAGCAGCCGATATCTCAAAGGACTAGCGGGAGGGTCGGGGGAGACCCAGTACTTC. The full variable domain, its missing parts supplied by reference TRBV7-6 and TRBJ2-5, is GAGVSQSPRYKVTKRGQDVALRCDPISGHVSLYWYRQALGQGPEFLTYFNYEAQQDKSGLPNDRFSAERPEGSISTLTIQRTEQRDSAMYRCASSRYLKGLAGGSGETQYFGPGTRLLVL.

The chain links TRBV10-2 to TRBJ1-2, with D maybe TRBD1 (6 bases). Germline CDR1 reads WSHSY; CDR2 reads SAAADI. The CDR3 contains 12 residues. V was shortened by 7 bases and J by 4 bases, with 10 bases between the two germline ends. CDR3 sequence: CASKGDGYGYTF. Here the CDR3 DNA reads TGCGCCAGCAAGGGGGACGGCTATGGCTACACCTTC.

This chain links TRBV29-1 with TRBJ2-7; 8 bases are a match to TRBD1. The CDR3 covers 16 residues. Germline V gene sequence: CDR1 SQVTM, CDR2 ANQGSEA. The ends lost 6 bases at V and 2 bases at J; junction bases unmatched: 15. The CDR3 sequence: CSVGSFRTGTPYEQYF. The CDR3 coding sequence is TGCAGCGTGGGATCTTTTCGGACAGGGACACCCTACGAGCAGTACTTC.

The chain is built from TRBV4-2 and TRBJ2-3; no definite D call. The CDR3 loop spans 15 amino acids. The germline V and J ends were trimmed by 1 base and 4 bases, with 12 bases remaining between them. The germline CDR1 and CDR2 sequences are LGHNA and YNFKEQ. The CDR3: CASSQGNGLSDTQYF. The CDR3 DNA sequence: TGTGCCAGCAGCCAAGGCAACGGTCTGTCAGATACGCAGTATTTT.

This CDR3 is CASSEQGRGNQPQHF. In DNA, the CDR3 is TGTGCCAGCAGTGAACAGGGAAGGGGCAATCAGCCCCAGCATTTT. This chain connects TRBV2 to TRBJ1-5, with D tentatively TRBD1 (5 bases). Trimming shortened V by 2 bases and J by 2 bases, and 10 bases separated the two germline ends. Germline V gene sequence: CDR1 SNHLY, CDR2 FYNNEI. The CDR3 contains 15 residues.

The chain combines TRBV15 with TRBJ2-2; no firm D call. CDR1 is LNHNV, CDR2 YYDKDF, per germline (reference sequence). The CDR3 covers 16 residues. V gave up 0 bases and J gave up 1 base, with 9 bases separating them. The CDR3 loop is CATSRDNVLNTGELFF. The DNA of the CDR3 is TGTGCCACCAGCAGAGATAATGTGTTGAACACCGGGGAGCTGTTTTTT.

V usage is TRBV27 and J usage is TRBJ2-4; the D gene is possibly TRBD1 (6 bases). This CDR3 is built from 16 residues. The germline gives CDR1 MNHEY, CDR2 SMNVEV (reference sequence). Trimming took off 2 bases at V and 3 bases at J, with 14 bases between the two ends. This CDR3 reads CASSLRQGTIKNIQYF. The CDR3 nucleotides are TGTGCCAGCAGTTTACGCCAGGGGACGATCAAAAACATTCAGTACTTC.

In this sample, this clone turned up a few times. V is TRBV25-1 and J is TRBJ1-5, with D perhaps matching TRBD1 (5 bases). CDR3 length equals 14 residues. Germline lookup yields CDR1 MGHDK and CDR2 SYGVNS. V was clipped by 6 bases and J by 7 bases, with 16 bases between them. The CDR3 sequence: CASSGRGSRQPQHF. In DNA, the CDR3 is TGTGCCAGCAGCGGGAGGGGTTCTCGGCAGCCCCAGCATTTT.

This chain links TRBV5-6 with TRBJ2-4; TRBD2 aligns across 7 bases. V shed 1 base and J 5 bases; nucleotides not matched to a gene: 12. Germline-derived CDR1 and CDR2 are SGHDT and YYEEEE. This CDR3 has 17 amino acids. CDR3: CASSLLSGGRDENIQYF. CDR3 bases: TGTGCCAGCAGCTTGCTATCTGGGGGGAGGGATGAAAACATTCAGTACTTC.

The rearrangement uses TRBV11-2 and TRBJ2-7; D is possibly TRBD1 (5 bases). Germline V gene sequence: CDR1 SGHAT, CDR2 FQNNGV. V was trimmed by 1 base and J by 2 bases, leaving 9 bases between them. This CDR3 spans 14 amino acids. CDR3 DNA: TGTGCCAGCAGCTTAGTTGCAGGGACCTACGAGCAGTACTTC. This translates into CASSLVAGTYEQYF.

The chain uses TRBV15 and TRBJ2-7; 9 nucleotides line up with TRBD2. Per germline, CDR1 LNHNV and CDR2 YYDKDF (reference sequence). CDR3 length equals 14 residues. Losses at the gene ends were 5 bases for V and 3 bases for J; bases not matched to a gene: 5. The CDR3 nucleotides are TGTGCCACCAGCTTCGGTAGCGGGAGCTACGAGCAGTACTTC. This sequence encodes CATSFGSGSYEQYF.

This chain uses TRBV2 with TRBJ2-2, with TRBD2 identical over 8 bases. This CDR3 contains 18 residues. V gave up 7 bases and J gave up 4 bases; unmatched junction bases: 17. Germline V gene lookup returns CDR1 SNHLY and CDR2 FYNNEI. The CDR3 is CASMGARSAGGSTGELFF. CDR3 sequence (DNA): TGTGCCAGCATGGGAGCCCGGTCCGCGGGGGGTTCCACCGGGGAGCTGTTTTTT.

In this sample, this clone turned up once. The V and J genes are TRBV5-4 and TRBJ2-7; D is possibly TRBD1 (6 bases). Trimming stripped 5 bases from V and 4 bases from J, with 10 bases between. Germline assignment: CDR1 SGHNT and CDR2 YYREEE (reference sequence). The CDR3 is made up of 12 amino acids. The CDR3 sequence: CASSLDRYEQYF. DNA of the CDR3: TGTGCCAGCAGTCTCGACAGGTACGAGCAGTACTTC. Full variable domain (remainder filled in from reference TRBV5-4 and TRBJ2-7): ETGVTQSPTHLIKTRGQQVTLRCSSQSGHNTVSWYQQALGQGPQFIFQYYREEENGRGNFPPRFSGLQFPNYSSELNVNALELDDSALYLCASSLDRYEQYFGPGTRLTVT.

J is TRBJ1-1 and V is TRBV7-9; the match to TRBD1 covers 7 bases. J was trimmed by 3 bases and V by 3 bases; bases with no gene match: 10. The germline CDR1 and CDR2 sequences are SEHNR and FQNEAQ (reference sequence). The CDR3 loop spans 16 amino acids. The CDR3 sequence: CASSFIRGLRDTEAFF. The CDR3 nucleotides read TGTGCCAGCAGCTTTATTAGGGGGCTCCGGGACACTGAAGCTTTCTTT.

The table lists this clone with a few counts. The rearrangement links TRBV25-1 to TRBJ2-5; tentative D call: TRBD1 (5 bases). Trimming left V 7 bases short and J 0 bases short, with 12 bases between. From germline, CDR1 is MGHDK and CDR2 SYGVNS. This CDR3 has 14 residues. The CDR3 coding sequence is TGTGCCAGCACCGAGACAGCCTACCAAGAGACCCAGTACTTC. It encodes CASTETAYQETQYF. The whole variable domain, remainder taken from reference TRBV25-1 and TRBJ2-5, is EADIYQTPRYLVIGTGKKITLECSQTMGHDKMYWYQQDPGMELHLIHYSYGVNSTEKGDLSSESTVSRIRTEHFPLTLESARPSHTSQYLCASTETAYQETQYFGPGTRLLVL.

The chain joins TRBV2 to TRBJ2-4, with D perhaps TRBD2 (5 bases). Germline V CDR1 and CDR2: SNHLY, FYNNEI. The CDR3 is made up of 10 amino acids. V lost 6 bases, J lost 13 bases, and 10 bases lay in between. The CDR3 sequence is CASRGAVQYF. The CDR3, as DNA: TGTGCCAGCAGGGGAGCCGTGCAGTACTTC.

This rearrangement joins TRBV10-3 to TRBJ1-5; a possible D gene is TRBD1 (5 bases). V lost 2 bases to trimming and J lost 6 bases, with 14 bases between them. The length of the CDR3 is 15 residues. Germline-derived CDR1 and CDR2 are ENHRY and SYGVKD. The CDR3 coding sequence is TGTGCCATCAGTGAGGTGCTAGCCGGGGGTCAGCCCCAGCATTTT. Translation: CAISEVLAGGQPQHF.

This clone was seen only once. This chain connects TRBV6-6 to TRBJ2-5; D is possibly TRBD1 (5 bases). Trimming took off 5 bases at V and 2 bases at J, with 15 bases between the two ends. The germline CDR1 and CDR2 sequences are MNHNY and SVGAGI (reference sequence). CDR3 size: 15 residues. The DNA of the CDR3 is TGTGCCAGCAGTCGTCGAAGGGGATCTCAAGAGACCCAGTACTTC. Translation gives CASSRRRGSQETQYF.

The chain employs TRBV4-1 and TRBJ2-2; D is uncertain. Per germline, CDR1 MGHRA and CDR2 YSYEKL. V was shortened by 1 base and J by 6 bases, with 12 bases between the two germline ends. This CDR3 comprises 15 residues. In DNA form, the CDR3 reads TGCGCCAGCAGCCAAGGACATCTCACGGCCGGGGAGCTGTTTTTT. Translation: CASSQGHLTAGELFF.

The chain carries TRBV5-6 and TRBJ2-5; 8 nucleotides match TRBD1. CDR1 SGHDT and CDR2 YYEEEE come from the germline V gene. After removal of 3 bases from V and 2 bases from J, the junction contained 0 bases not matched to a gene. The CDR3 totals 13 residues. The CDR3 spells CASSWTGQETQYF. In DNA form, the CDR3 reads TGTGCCAGCAGCTGGACAGGGCAAGAGACCCAGTACTTC. The full variable domain, completed using reference TRBV5-6 and TRBJ2-5, is DAGVTQSPTHLIKTRGQQVTLRCSPKSGHDTVSWYQQALGQGPQFIFQYYEEEERQRGNFPDRFSGHQFPNYSSELNVNALLLGDSALYLCASSWTGQETQYFGPGTRLLVL.